These T cell receptor beta chains were read from a single sample in a study of technical replicates of blood from four donors. The table came from immunoSEQ multiplex PCR; TCRdb's copy has only in-frame clones and leaves some out. The sample carries tens of thousands of clones, around 94% recorded once. Material for sequencing was T cells isolated from PBMCs. The receptor set was obtained from a human donor in good health. Both conserved end residues are part of each CDR3. The order of the fields is CDR3 DNA, CDR3 protein, V gene, clone size, J gene, D gene. The D gene is left open where the match is weak. Some rows mark clone size as missing; the rest say once, few, many or name a class of expanded clone.

TGTGCCAGTAGTGGGACAGTCACAGATACGCAGTATTTT CASSGTVTDTQYF TRBV19 NA TRBJ2-3 TRBD1
TGCAGCGTTGGGCGCTGGGACAGGGAAGAGACCCAGTACTTC CSVGRWDREETQYF TRBV29-1 NA TRBJ2-5 TRBD1
TGCGCCAGCAGCTTGGAACCAGGGGGCACTGAAGCTTTCTTT CASSLEPGGTEAFF TRBV5-1 NA TRBJ1-1 TRBD1
TGCGCCAGCAGTGAAGAACTATCAGCCAAAAACATTCAGTACTTC CASSEELSAKNIQYF TRBV10-1 NA TRBJ2-4 NA
TGTGCCACCAGCGGCGGGGGTCATACGGACACCATATATTTT CATSGGGHTDTIYF TRBV15 NA TRBJ1-3 NA
TGCGCCAGCAGCTTGGCCAGCCGCGGGGATGAGCAGTTCTTC CASSLASRGDEQFF TRBV5-1 NA TRBJ2-1 NA
TGTGCCAGCAGTTACTCCCCATACGGGAGGGAGGCAGCTTTCTTT CASSYSPYGREAAFF TRBV6-6 once TRBJ1-1 NA
TGTGCCAGCAGCCTACAAGAGACCCAGTACTTC CASSLQETQYF TRBV7-6 NA TRBJ2-5 NA
TGTGCCAGCAGTCAAGGGGAGGGACACAATGAGCAGTTCTTC CASSQGEGHNEQFF TRBV2 NA TRBJ2-1 TRBD2
TGTGCCAGCTCACCACCGATGGCATACTCTGGAAACACCATATATTTT CASSPPMAYSGNTIYF TRBV18 NA TRBJ1-3 NA
TGCAGTGCTACGGGGGGACAGCCCCAGCATTTT CSATGGQPQHF TRBV20-1 NA TRBJ1-5 NA
TGTGCCCTGGGAAAGACTAGCCTCGGGGATGAGCAGTTCTTC CALGKTSLGDEQFF TRBV2 NA TRBJ2-1 TRBD2
TGTGCCAGCAGTAAACGGACTAACCAAGAGACCCAGTACTTC CASSKRTNQETQYF TRBV6-6 NA TRBJ2-5 NA
TGTGCCAGCAGCTTAGTGCGACTAGCGGCAGATACGCAGTATTTT CASSLVRLAADTQYF TRBV7-8 NA TRBJ2-3 TRBD2
TGTGCCAGCGCTGCTCGGTTTAGCGGGGGGGAGGGCACAGATACGCAGTATTTT CASAARFSGGEGTDTQYF TRBV5-4 NA TRBJ2-3 TRBD2
TGTGCCAGCATACCGGGACAGGGGGCTTTCTATGGCTACACCTTC CASIPGQGAFYGYTF TRBV2 NA TRBJ1-2 TRBD1
TGTGCCAGTAGGTCCCGTGACAGGGGGCTCTACGAGCAGTACTTC CASRSRDRGLYEQYF TRBV19 NA TRBJ2-7 TRBD1
TGTGCCAGTAGTGTTGAGGGAACCTACAATGAGCAGTTCTTC CASSVEGTYNEQFF TRBV19 NA TRBJ2-1 NA
TGTGCCAGCAGCCTGACAGGGTCCACTGAAGCTTTCTTT CASSLTGSTEAFF TRBV5-4 NA TRBJ1-1 TRBD1
TGTGCCAGCGGCAACCGAAACTATGGCTACACCTTC CASGNRNYGYTF TRBV5-4 NA TRBJ1-2 NA
TGTGCCTGGAGTTCCCGGACAGCTTATGGCTACACCTTC CAWSSRTAYGYTF TRBV30 NA TRBJ1-2 NA
TGTGCCAGCAGCTTATTAGCGGATGGGACTGACGAGCAGTACTTC CASSLLADGTDEQYF TRBV5-4 NA TRBJ2-7 NA
TGTGCCAGCAGTGAAGCGCTGGACAGAGGAAACACCATATATTTT CASSEALDRGNTIYF TRBV6-1 once TRBJ1-3 NA
TGTGCCAGCAGTGATCTGACCAGGGACATTCAGTACTTC CASSDLTRDIQYF TRBV2 NA TRBJ2-4 NA
TGTGCCAGCAGTTCATTACTGGGACTAGCGGGAGTCGACAATGAGCAGTTCTTC CASSSLLGLAGVDNEQFF TRBV27 NA TRBJ2-1 TRBD2
TGCGCCAGCAAGGGACTAGCACCCCAAGAGACCCAGTACTTC CASKGLAPQETQYF TRBV23-1 NA TRBJ2-5 TRBD2
TGTGCCAGCAGCACCTCGAGGGCAGGGGAAACGTTGTACTCCTACGAGCAGTACTTC CASSTSRAGETLYSYEQYF TRBV7-9 NA TRBJ2-7 NA
TGTGCCAGCAGTTACTCAGGGACAGGGAGTTCACCCCTCCACTTT CASSYSGTGSSPLHF TRBV6-6 NA TRBJ1-6 TRBD1
TGTGCCAGAAGCTTGGTGACAGTCAATCAGCCCCAGCATTTT CARSLVTVNQPQHF TRBV5-3 NA TRBJ1-5 NA
TGTGCCAGCAGCCAAGATTCCCCCGGGACAGGGGTGTCCTACGAGCAGTACTTC CASSQDSPGTGVSYEQYF TRBV4-2 once TRBJ2-7 TRBD1
TGTGCGATTCAAGGGGGACAGGAGATAGACGAGCAGTACTTC CAIQGGQEIDEQYF TRBV10-3 NA TRBJ2-7 TRBD1
TGTGCCAGCAGTCGCGGGGCTAGCGGGGACTACGAGCAGTACTTC CASSRGASGDYEQYF TRBV7-6 NA TRBJ2-7 TRBD2